The 29 T cell receptor beta chains below come from one sample, sequenced in a study of shared clonotypes between healthy human individuals (dated by TCRdb to the early 2020s). Libraries were constructed by the immunoSEQ multiplex PCR assay. TCRdb limited this immuneACCESS table to in-frame rearrangements with V and J called. A share of clones is missing; checked studies link under half to unresolved V genes, and the rest is unexplained. The sample table shows around 1.9 million clones, and about 93% are seen once. The ten largest account for approximately 1.7% of the sample. CD8 naive samples consisted of CD45RO-negative cells that were positively selected for CCR7, yielding a CD45RA+CCR7+ population without TemRA cells. The sequencing sample was made of naive CD8+ T cells from PBMCs. The cell subset or site label for this specimen denotes: CD45RA+CCR7+. The receptors come from a man between 18 and 35 years old in good health. Some clones in this sample may be carry-over from other donors' samples.

This rearrangement joins TRBV7-2 to TRBJ2-1; 8 bases are a match to TRBD1. CDR1 SGHTA and CDR2 FQGNSA come from the germline V gene. With 5 bases clipped from V and 8 bases from J, the junction kept 14 bases outside the gene matches. CDR3 length equals 16 residues. CDR3 in amino acids: CASSRRTGPNIHEQFF. CDR3 nucleotide sequence: TGTGCCAGCAGCAGACGGACAGGGCCCAATATCCATGAGCAGTTCTTC.

This chain joins TRBV4-2 and TRBJ2-7; D perhaps matches TRBD2 (5 bases). The CDR3 is 15 residues long. Germline CDR1 and CDR2: LGHNA and YNFKEQ. With 0 bases removed from V and 0 bases from J, the gap between germline ends came to 9 bases. In DNA, the CDR3 is TGTGCCAGCAGCCAAGAGAAAGGGAGCTCCTACGAGCAGTACTTC. It encodes CASSQEKGSSYEQYF.

This clone was observed a single time. The chain employs TRBV27 and TRBJ2-1; D tentatively reads TRBD1 or TRBD2 (5 bases each). The CDR3 totals 13 residues. CDR1 and CDR2 from the germline V gene are MNHEY and SMNVEV (reference sequence). Deletions cut 6 bases from V and 6 bases from J, with 12 bases between. CDR3 in DNA: TGTGCCAGCAGCGGGACCCACTTCAATGAGCAGTTCTTC. This codes for CASSGTHFNEQFF.

The V gene is TRBV14, the J gene TRBJ2-7; 9 nucleotides match TRBD2. With 0 bases clipped from V and 3 bases from J, the junction kept 9 bases outside the gene matches. CDR3 size: 17 residues. Per germline, CDR1 SGHDN and CDR2 FVKESK. The CDR3 region is CASSQDSRLAGNYEQYF. CDR3 DNA: TGTGCCAGCAGCCAAGATTCCCGGCTAGCGGGGAACTACGAGCAGTACTTC.

The V and J genes are TRBV28 and TRBJ2-3, with D possibly TRBD1 on 6 matching bases. Germline V gene lookup returns CDR1 MDHEN and CDR2 SYDVKM. With 5 bases removed from V and 5 bases from J, the gap between germline ends came to 14 bases. The CDR3 has 14 residues. The CDR3 is CASSPGSGEDTQYF. The CDR3 nucleotides are TGTGCCAGCAGTCCGGGGTCAGGGGAAGATACGCAGTATTTT.

In regard to this clone: The same CDR3 also results from other DNA sequences found in this sample. The V and J genes are TRBV9 and TRBJ1-2; 7 bases align to TRBD1. The V gene end was trimmed by 2 bases and the J gene end by 3 bases; junction bases not matched to a gene: 4. CDR3 size: 14 residues. Germline CDR1 and CDR2: SGDLS and YYNGEE. CDR3 sequence: CASSVGGTDYGYTF. In nucleotides, the CDR3 is TGTGCCAGCAGCGTTGGAGGGACAGACTATGGCTACACCTTC.

This rearrangement joins TRBV4-3 to TRBJ1-3; the match to TRBD1 covers 12 bases. Germline assignment: CDR1 LGHNA and CDR2 YSLEER. V lost 3 bases, J lost 3 bases, and 3 bases stayed unmatched. The CDR3 has 16 amino acids. CDR3 nucleotides: TGCGCCAGCAGCCAGGGACAGGGGGCGGGTGGAAACACCATATATTTT. This encodes CASSQGQGAGGNTIYF.

J is TRBJ2-7 and V is TRBV19, with 9 nucleotides matching TRBD1. Looked up from germline, CDR1 is LNHDA and CDR2 is SQIVND (reference sequence). CDR3 size: 12 residues. Trimming cost V 9 bases and J 6 bases; bases outside gene matches: 6. CDR3 DNA: TGTGCCAGCAGACAGGGGGTGAGCGAGCAGTACTTC. This sequence encodes CASRQGVSEQYF.

V is TRBV9 and J is TRBJ1-2; 10 nucleotides match TRBD1. Germline loops: CDR1 SGDLS, CDR2 YYNGEE. The CDR3 is 15 amino acids. The junction had 9 bases not matched to a gene; V was cut back by 3 bases and J by 7 bases. CDR3 coding DNA: TGTGCCAGCAGCGGACTGACAGGGGGCTTTCGTGGCTACACCTTC. Protein: CASSGLTGGFRGYTF.

This chain links TRBV2 with TRBJ2-5; the D gene is possibly TRBD2 (6 bases). The germline CDR1 and CDR2 sequences are SNHLY and FYNNEI. The CDR3 is made up of 15 amino acids. Trimming removed 6 bases at V and 2 bases at J, with 16 bases between. Written as DNA, the CDR3 is TGTGCCAGCAGCCTCCGACTAGTAAAGCAAGAGACCCAGTACTTC. Translation gives CASSLRLVKQETQYF.

In DNA, the CDR3 is TGTGCCAGCAGTGAGGGGTCAGGGCGGTCCTACGAGCAGTACTTC. This sequence encodes CASSEGSGRSYEQYF. This sequence joins TRBV2 and TRBJ2-7; the D gene is possibly TRBD1 (5 bases). This CDR3 region has 15 residues. Trimming left V 3 bases short and J 1 base short, with 13 bases between. In germline, CDR1 is SNHLY, CDR2 FYNNEI. Looking up the rest from reference TRBV2 and TRBJ2-7 gives the full variable domain: EPEVTQTPSHQVTQMGQEVILRCVPISNHLYFYWYRQILGQKVEFLVSFYNNEISEKSEIFDDQFSVERPDGSNFTLKIRSTKLEDSAMYFCASSEGSGRSYEQYFGPGTRLTVT.

Points on this clone: Distinct nucleotide sequences in the sample also encode this CDR3. The gene calls are TRBV27 and TRBJ1-2; D uncertain. V lost 2 bases and J 7 bases, leaving 8 bases between the germline ends. Germline assignment: CDR1 MNHEY and CDR2 SMNVEV (reference sequence). The CDR3 totals 12 residues. The CDR3 spells CASSLGGGGYTF. For the CDR3, the DNA is TGTGCCAGCAGTTTAGGCGGAGGTGGCTACACCTTC.

Turning to this clone: Other DNA sequences in this sample translate to the same CDR3. The chain joins TRBV28 to TRBJ2-7; TRBD1 aligns across 8 bases. CDR3 size: 14 residues. Per germline, CDR1 MDHEN and CDR2 SYDVKM. V gave up 6 bases and J gave up 0 bases; unmatched junction bases: 4. DNA of the CDR3: TGTGCCAGCAGCGGGACAGGCTCCTCCTACGAGCAGTACTTC. Protein sequence: CASSGTGSSYEQYF.

The CDR3 DNA reads TGTGCCAGCAGCCCCGTGCGGTCCTCCTACGAGCAGTACTTC. It translates to CASSPVRSSYEQYF. The J gene is TRBJ2-7, the V gene TRBV7-9; D remains ambiguous. CDR1 is SEHNR, CDR2 FQNEAQ, per germline (reference sequence). This CDR3 has 14 amino acids. Between the trimmed V and J ends, which lost 5 bases and 0 bases, there was a span of 11 bases.

The J gene is TRBJ2-2, the V gene TRBV9; TRBD2 matches 15 bases. The CDR3 is made up of 21 amino acids. The V and J ends lost 3 bases and 3 bases, in that order; junction bases with no gene match: 15. CDR1 SGDLS and CDR2 YYNGEE come from the germline V gene. CDR3 region: CASSADGVGLAGGPYTGELFF. The CDR3 nucleotides are TGTGCCAGCAGCGCGGACGGCGTGGGACTAGCGGGAGGTCCGTACACCGGGGAGCTGTTTTTT. Complete variable domain (other parts from reference TRBV9 and TRBJ2-2): DSGVTQTPKHLITATGQRVTLRCSPRSGDLSVYWYQQSLDQGLQFLIQYYNGEERAKGNILERFSAQQFPDLHSELNLSSLELGDSALYFCASSADGVGLAGGPYTGELFFGEGSRLTVL.

The rearrangement joins TRBV27 to TRBJ1-5; D unresolved. Trimming removed 3 bases at V and 1 base at J, with 10 bases between. The CDR3 totals 15 residues. Germline V gene data show CDR1 as MNHEY and CDR2 as SMNVEV (reference sequence). In nucleotides, the CDR3 is TGTGCCAGCAGTTTGGCCCTTGGGAGCAATCAGCCCCAGCATTTT. Translating it yields CASSLALGSNQPQHF.

The DNA of the CDR3 is TGTGCCAGCGGACCGGGACTAGCGGGAACAGTCCCCTACGAGCAGTACTTC. It codes for CASGPGLAGTVPYEQYF. This sequence joins TRBV7-9 and TRBJ2-5; the match to TRBD2 covers 13 bases. The closer fit of TRBJ2-7 to the DNA end suggests the J call may be wrong. There are 17 residues in the CDR3. The germline gives CDR1 SEHNR, CDR2 FQNEAQ (reference sequence).

The V and J genes are TRBV28 and TRBJ1-5; D gene ambiguous. This CDR3 is built from 14 residues. Germline V gives CDR1 MDHEN, CDR2 SYDVKM. The V and J ends lost 6 bases and 7 bases respectively, with 16 bases between them. The CDR3 is CASSNGSEGQPQHF. CDR3 bases: TGTGCCAGCAGCAACGGGTCCGAGGGACAGCCCCAGCATTTT.

This sequence joins TRBV2 and TRBJ2-3; D is unclear. V lost 6 bases to trimming and J lost 2 bases, with 21 bases between them. Germline V lookup: CDR1 SNHLY, CDR2 FYNNEI. The CDR3 loop spans 17 amino acids. The DNA for the CDR3 is TGTGCCAGCAGGGACGGCCTGGTCCACAAAGCCACAGATACGCAGTATTTT. This encodes CASRDGLVHKATDTQYF.

This rearrangement joins TRBV5-4 to TRBJ2-7; 7 bases map to TRBD2. The CDR3 consists of 14 residues. V lost 4 bases, J lost 3 bases, and 7 bases stayed unmatched. In germline, CDR1 is SGHNT, CDR2 YYREEE (reference sequence). The CDR3 DNA reads TGTGCCAGCAGCCTACAGGAGCGGGGCTACGAGCAGTACTTC. Translation gives CASSLQERGYEQYF.

This rearrangement joins TRBV7-6 to TRBJ2-5; possible D gene TRBD2, 5 bases. CDR1 is SGHVS and CDR2 is FNYEAQ in the germline V gene. V lost 5 bases, J lost 5 bases, and 18 bases lay in between. The CDR3 spans 15 residues. The CDR3 loop reads CASSPQAGPLETQYF. As DNA, the CDR3 is TGTGCCAGCAGCCCCCAGGCGGGTCCCTTGGAGACCCAGTACTTC.

The V and J genes are TRBV5-1 and TRBJ1-2, with 8 nucleotides matching TRBD1. CDR1 and CDR2 (germline): SGHRS, YFSETQ. V was clipped by 2 bases and J by 4 bases; unmatched bases: 7. This CDR3 comprises 15 residues. CDR3 in amino acids: CASSLAGGPSYGYTF. DNA for the CDR3: TGCGCCAGCAGCTTAGCAGGGGGCCCCTCCTATGGCTACACCTTC.

The chain is built from TRBV5-8 and TRBJ2-7; perhaps D is TRBD1 or TRBD2 (6 bases each). Per germline, CDR1 SGHTS and CDR2 YDEGEE. With 1 base removed from V and 2 bases from J, the gap between germline ends came to 13 bases. The CDR3 consists of 15 residues. Here the CDR3 reads CASSLNPGGPYEQYF. In DNA form, the CDR3 reads TGTGCCAGCAGCTTGAATCCCGGGGGCCCCTACGAGCAGTACTTC.

The chain recombines TRBV11-2 with TRBJ2-7, with 7 bases that match TRBD2. Per the germline V gene, CDR1 is SGHAT and CDR2 is FQNNGV. With 1 base clipped from V and 6 bases from J, the junction kept 6 bases outside the gene matches. CDR3 length equals 14 residues. As DNA, the CDR3 is TGTGCCAGCAGCTTAGGAGGCGGGAGCGGCGAGCAGTACTTC. Translating gives CASSLGGGSGEQYF.

The CDR3 DNA follows: TGCGCCAGCTTCGCCGGGACAGGGATTATAAATGAGCAGTTCTTC. Translating gives CASFAGTGIINEQFF. The chain carries TRBV5-1 and TRBJ2-1, with 9 bases fitting TRBD1. V lost 7 bases to trimming and J lost 7 bases; unmatched junction nucleotides: 12. Germline assignment: CDR1 SGHRS and CDR2 YFSETQ. This CDR3 region has 15 residues.

The chain combines TRBV6-6 with TRBJ2-7; 7 bases align to TRBD1. The germline gives CDR1 MNHNY, CDR2 SVGAGI (reference sequence). The CDR3 sequence is 15 residues long. V lost 2 bases and J lost 3; bases outside the gene matches: 7. CDR3 DNA: TGTGCCAGCAGTTACCGGGACAGTCAGAACTACGAGCAGTACTTC. Residues: CASSYRDSQNYEQYF.

The table lists this clone with a count of one. The chain carries TRBV28 and TRBJ1-5; a weak D match, TRBD1 (6 bases). This CDR3 contains 15 residues. V was trimmed by 3 bases and J by 1 base, leaving 10 bases between them. Per the germline V gene, CDR1 is MDHEN and CDR2 is SYDVKM. DNA for the CDR3: TGTGCCAGCAGTTTGTGGGGGCCAAGCAATCAGCCCCAGCATTTT. It encodes CASSLWGPSNQPQHF.

The chain joins TRBV9 to TRBJ2-1; 11 bases are shared with TRBD2. The germline V gene has CDR1 SGDLS and CDR2 YYNGEE. The CDR3 totals 16 residues. V shed 3 bases and J 5 bases; nucleotides not matched to a gene: 7. The CDR3 sequence: CASSEPTSGSHNEQFF. CDR3 coding DNA: TGTGCCAGCAGCGAGCCTACTAGCGGGAGTCACAATGAGCAGTTCTTC.

This clone was seen a single time. V gene TRBV4-1 combines with J gene TRBJ2-4; 11 nucleotides line up with TRBD2. Germline trimming cut 4 bases from V and 10 bases from J; bases unmatched to any gene: 12. The CDR3 contains 16 residues. Germline CDR1 MGHRA, CDR2 YSYEKL. CDR3 sequence (DNA): TGCGCCAGCAGCCTCGTCCCACTAGCGGGAGCTCGTATTCAGTACTTC. This encodes CASSLVPLAGARIQYF.